These 25 T cell receptor beta chains came from one sample sequenced in a study of early T cells in non-severe SARS-CoV-2 infection (TCRdb year 2021). The method behind the library was 5' RACE. Sequencing instrument: NextSeq 500. The raw public reads went through TCRdb reprocessing: fastp at Q25, MiXCR clone calling, in-frame beta chains kept. Each CDR3 protein appears once, grouped with its most common genes and DNA. This sample has tens of thousands of distinct CDR3 sequences in its table, and 12% of those were observed once. The ten largest clones take up around 6.3% of the sample. What was sequenced was whole blood. The receptors come from an adult who was a healthcare worker with PCR-confirmed SARS-CoV-2 infection or an uninfected control (not recorded which).

This clonotype has at least ten counts. The chain is built from TRBV5-4 and TRBJ2-1; D uncertain. Deletions cut 4 bases from V and 14 bases from J, with 13 bases between. CDR1 SGHNT and CDR2 YYREEE come from the germline V gene (reference sequence). The CDR3 extends over 11 amino acids. CDR3 nucleotide sequence: TGTGCCAGCAGCGCTGGTTTGAGTAAGTTCTTC. Protein product: CASSAGLSKFF.

This clonotype was counted many times. This CDR3 is CSVSYQQGSGYGYTF. CDR3 in DNA: TGCAGCGTTTCGTATCAACAGGGGTCTGGCTATGGCTACACCTTC. The rearrangement joins TRBV29-1 to TRBJ1-2; 7 nucleotides align to TRBD1. The germline gives CDR1 SQVTM, CDR2 ANQGSEA. V lost 5 bases and J lost 4; bases outside the gene matches: 13. The CDR3 sequence is 15 residues long.

This clonotype was observed a single time. The V gene is TRBV11-1, the J gene TRBJ1-1; a weak D match, TRBD1 (5 bases). Deletions cut 5 bases from V and 4 bases from J, with 11 bases between. CDR3 length equals 13 residues. From germline, CDR1 is SGHAT and CDR2 FQDESV (reference sequence). The CDR3 here is CASSQAGTTEAFF. CDR3 DNA sequence: TGTGCCAGCAGCCAGGCGGGGACCACTGAAGCTTTCTTT.

This sequence joins TRBV7-8 and TRBJ2-2; the match to TRBD2 covers 11 bases. The V segment lost 10 bases and the J segment 2 bases; nucleotides outside the gene matches: 12. Germline V gene lookup returns CDR1 SGHVS and CDR2 FQNEAQ. This CDR3 has 17 residues. The CDR3 loop reads CANTGDSGRVNTGELFF. CDR3 bases: TGTGCCAATACCGGAGATAGCGGGAGGGTAAACACCGGGGAGCTGTTTTTT.

On this clonotype: At one of its ends the junction is not consistent with the germline gene, which may arise from a read error. The V call is TRBV7-7, the J call TRBJ2-1; 8 bases align to TRBD1. This CDR3 has 14 residues. Looked up from germline, CDR1 is SSHAT and CDR2 is FNYEAQ (reference sequence). This chain's CDR3 is CASSPRTGYNEQFF. In nucleotides, the CDR3 is TGTGCTAGCAGCCCGAGGACAGGGTACAATGAGCAGTTCTTC. Full variable domain (outside the CDR3, taken from reference TRBV7-7 and TRBJ2-1): GAGVSQSPRYKVTKRGQDVTLRCDPISSHATLYWYQQALGQGPEFLTYFNYEAQPDKSGLPSDRFSAERPEGSISTLTIQRTEQRDSAMYRCASSPRTGYNEQFFGPGTRLTVL.

This clonotype has a count of ten or more. The chain carries TRBV10-2 and TRBJ2-1; 15 bases agree with TRBD2. The germline gives CDR1 WSHSY, CDR2 SAAADI. The CDR3 spans 17 residues. V lost 6 bases to trimming and J lost 4 bases; unmatched junction nucleotides: 7. This chain's CDR3 is CASRSGTSGGRYNEQFF. Here the CDR3 DNA reads TGCGCCAGCAGATCCGGGACTAGCGGGGGGCGGTACAATGAGCAGTTCTTC.

This clonotype turned up a few times. V usage is TRBV7-2 and J usage is TRBJ2-7; tentative D call: TRBD2 (5 bases). CDR3 size: 16 residues. Trimming removed 3 bases from V and 0 bases from J, with 15 bases in between. From germline, CDR1 is SGHTA and CDR2 FQGNSA. CDR3 in DNA: TGTGCCAGCAGCTTGTTAGGCCGGGGAACCTCCTACGAGCAGTACTTC. It encodes CASSLLGRGTSYEQYF.

Only a few counts were recorded for this clonotype. The genes are TRBV30 and TRBJ2-5; 10 positions agree with TRBD1. Germline CDR1 reads GTSNPN; CDR2 reads SVGIG (reference sequence). V lost 3 bases to trimming and J lost 3 bases; unmatched junction nucleotides: 7. The CDR3 sequence is 15 residues long. In DNA form, the CDR3 reads TGTGCCTGGAGCCTACGGACAGGGGGAGAAGAGACCCAGTACTTC. Translating it yields CAWSLRTGGEETQYF.

This clonotype appeared many times. The chain employs TRBV6-1 and TRBJ2-2, with TRBD1 matching 8 bases. J was trimmed by 5 bases and V by 4 bases; bases with no gene match: 6. The CDR3 loop spans 15 amino acids. CDR1 and CDR2 (germline): MNHNS, SASEGT. In DNA form, the CDR3 reads TGTGCCAGCAGTGTAGACAGGGGCGCTACCGGGGAGCTGTTTTTT. Protein: CASSVDRGATGELFF.

This rearrangement joins TRBV5-1 to TRBJ1-6; tentative D call: TRBD1 (6 bases). With 0 bases removed from V and 7 bases from J, the gap between germline ends came to 11 bases. The CDR3 sequence is 15 residues long. Looked up from germline, CDR1 is SGHRS and CDR2 is YFSETQ. CDR3 residues: CASSLEGGLNSPLHF. CDR3 DNA sequence: TGCGCCAGCAGCTTGGAGGGGGGTCTGAATTCACCCCTCCACTTT.

This clonotype was counted many times. The genes are TRBV15 and TRBJ2-7; 8 nucleotides agree with TRBD2. Germline V CDR1 and CDR2: LNHNV, YYDKDF (reference sequence). This CDR3 is built from 18 residues. Trimming took 1 base from V and 5 from J; bases not matched to a gene: 16. CDR3 sequence: CATSRGVAGTTFRNEQYF. The CDR3 DNA follows: TGTGCCACCAGCAGAGGAGTAGCGGGAACAACTTTTCGGAACGAGCAGTACTTC. The full variable domain, rest sourced from reference TRBV15 and TRBJ2-7, is DAMVIQNPRYQVTQFGKPVTLSCSQTLNHNVMYWYQQKSSQAPKLLFHYYDKDFNNEADTPDNFQSRRPNTSFCFLDIRSPGLGDTAMYLCATSRGVAGTTFRNEQYFGPGTRLTVT.

This clonotype has ten or more counts. V gene TRBV7-2 combines with J gene TRBJ2-2; no firm D call. Germline CDR1 is SGHTA and CDR2 is FQGNSA. The CDR3 loop spans 15 amino acids. The V and J ends lost 2 bases and 4 bases respectively, with 11 bases between them. In DNA, the CDR3 is TGTGCCAGCAGCTTAAACTCGGTCCGCACCGGGGAGCTGTTTTTT. This sequence encodes CASSLNSVRTGELFF. Based on the CDR3 plus reference TRBV7-2 and TRBJ2-2, the full variable domain is GAGVSQSPSNKVTEKGKDVELRCDPISGHTALYWYRQSLGQGLEFLIYFQGNSAPDKSGLPSDRFSAERTGGSVSTLTIQRTQQEDSAVYLCASSLNSVRTGELFFGEGSRLTVL.

This clonotype was recorded many times. This chain links TRBV29-1 with TRBJ2-2; D gene unclear. The V end lost 7 bases, the J end lost 4 bases, and 13 bases lay between the germline ends. Germline CDR1 SQVTM, CDR2 ANQGSEA. The CDR3 contains 13 residues. The CDR3 DNA reads as TGCAGCGCCCGACGGCGCGGCACCGGGGAGCTGTTTTTT. Residues: CSARRRGTGELFF.

Ten or more counts support this clonotype. In DNA form, the CDR3 reads TGTGCCAGCAGTGCGTACGGGGGGGCATACGAGCAGTACTTC. It is translated as CASSAYGGAYEQYF. The rearrangement uses TRBV6-1 and TRBJ2-7, with TRBD2 identical over 8 bases. V trimming: 4 bases; J trimming: 4 bases; junction bases outside the gene matches: 6. CDR3 length equals 14 residues. In germline, CDR1 is MNHNS, CDR2 SASEGT.

This clonotype has ten or more counts. This chain joins TRBV5-4 and TRBJ1-2; TRBD1 agrees at 9 bases. Germline values: CDR1 SGHNT, CDR2 YYREEE (reference sequence). The CDR3 loop spans 15 amino acids. V was pared by 4 bases and J by 4 bases, with 8 bases of the junction left unmatched. As DNA, the CDR3 is TGTGCCAGCAGCCCCCTGGGGACAGGGAGCTATGGCTACACCTTC. Its translation: CASSPLGTGSYGYTF.

Ten or more counts support this clonotype. This chain connects TRBV11-2 to TRBJ1-2; D perhaps matches TRBD1 (5 bases). This CDR3 comprises 15 residues. The V and J ends lost 5 bases and 8 bases respectively, with 21 bases between them. Germline loops: CDR1 SGHAT, CDR2 FQNNGV. CDR3 nucleotides: TGTGCCAGCAGCCCAGGACGGACACCAAGCAACGGCTACACCTTC. Protein sequence: CASSPGRTPSNGYTF.

This clonotype has just a few counts. V and J are TRBV28 and TRBJ2-2; D is ambiguous. The CDR3 contains 14 residues. V lost 1 base and J 4 bases, leaving 7 bases between the germline ends. The germline V gene encodes CDR1 MDHEN and CDR2 SYDVKM. The DNA for the CDR3 is TGTGCCAGCAGTTTATCCGGCGGCACCGGGGAGCTGTTTTTT. Its translation: CASSLSGGTGELFF.

This clonotype was seen many times. This chain connects TRBV11-3 to TRBJ2-1; 7 bases are a match to TRBD2. Germline values: CDR1 SGHNT, CDR2 YENEEA. The CDR3 totals 16 residues. V shed 5 bases and J 6 bases; nucleotides not matched to a gene: 13. The CDR3 region is CASSQPRLAATNEQFF. The CDR3 DNA is TGTGCCAGCAGCCAACCCCGGCTAGCGGCAACCAATGAGCAGTTCTTC.

This clonotype has a count of ten or more. The V gene is TRBV7-2, the J gene TRBJ2-7; possibly TRBD2 for D (5 bases). Trimming removed 4 bases from V and 7 bases from J, with 11 bases in between. This CDR3 is built from 12 residues. Looked up from germline, CDR1 is SGHTA and CDR2 is FQGNSA. The CDR3 region has the DNA TGTGCCAGCAGCTCCCCACCGGGGGAGCAGTACTTC. Translated, it gives CASSSPPGEQYF. Filled out from reference TRBV7-2 and TRBJ2-7, the complete variable domain reads GAGVSQSPSNKVTEKGKDVELRCDPISGHTALYWYRQSLGQGLEFLIYFQGNSAPDKSGLPSDRFSAERTGGSVSTLTIQRTQQEDSAVYLCASSSPPGEQYFGPGTRLTVT.

The DNA of the CDR3 is TGTGCCAGCAGTATTTGGACTGCATCCTACGAGCAGTACTTC. It yields the protein CASSIWTASYEQYF. The rearrangement links TRBV6-2 or TRBV6-3 to TRBJ2-7; D is possibly TRBD2 (5 bases). Per the germline V gene, CDR1 is MNHEY and CDR2 is SVGEGT. Between the trimmed V and J ends, which lost 5 bases and 1 base, there was a span of 12 bases. The CDR3 covers 14 residues.

This chain uses TRBV14 with TRBJ2-7; D perhaps matches TRBD2 (7 bases). Trimming removed 7 bases at V and 2 bases at J, with 9 bases between. CDR3 length: 12 residues. Germline V gene sequence: CDR1 SGHDN, CDR2 FVKESK. The CDR3 here is CASKGGPYEQYF. In DNA, the CDR3 is TGTGCCAGCAAGGGGGGGCCCTACGAGCAGTACTTC.

Remarks on this clonotype: A much larger clone is a single base away; this may be a read error. The rearrangement uses TRBV29-1 and TRBJ2-2, with 10 bases aligning to TRBD2. This CDR3 spans 16 amino acids. V lost 3 bases and J lost 1; bases outside the gene matches: 5. Germline V gives CDR1 SQVTM, CDR2 ANQGSEA. The CDR3 loop is CSVEELAGLNTGELFF. Here the CDR3 DNA reads TGCAGCGTTGAGGAACTAGCGGGGCTGAACACCGGGGAGCTGTTTTTT.

In this sample, this clonotype turned up many times. This sequence joins TRBV20-1 and TRBJ2-5, with D unresolved. The germline CDR1 and CDR2 sequences are DFQATT and SNEGSKA (reference sequence). Trimming took off 4 bases at V and 5 bases at J, with 23 bases between the two ends. The CDR3 contains 16 residues. The DNA for the CDR3 is TGCAGTGCTACACATACCCTCCAGCTTTCGTCCGAGACCCAGTACTTC. Protein sequence: CSATHTLQLSSETQYF.

This clonotype was observed many times. The V and J genes are TRBV12-3 or TRBV12-4 and TRBJ2-2; TRBD1 agrees at 9 bases. V gave up 6 bases and J gave up 4 bases; unmatched junction bases: 6. The CDR3 consists of 15 residues. The CDR3 loop is CASRKLTGGTGELFF. The DNA of the CDR3 is TGTGCCAGCAGGAAACTGACAGGGGGCACCGGGGAGCTGTTTTTT.

This clonotype was recorded a few times. The chain carries TRBV29-1 and TRBJ2-1; D is unclear. This CDR3 has 10 residues. Germline V gene sequence: CDR1 SQVTM, CDR2 ANQGSEA. Trimming shortened V by 4 bases and J by 8 bases, and 6 bases separated the two germline ends. The CDR3 sequence is CSVGVYEQFF. For the CDR3, the DNA is TGCAGCGTTGGGGTCTATGAGCAGTTCTTC.